This TCR beta chain comes out of a study of cytotoxic CD8 clonotypes in ibrutinib-treated CLL. Regarding the study as a whole: Clonality was higher at baseline than in age-matched healthy donors and tracked circulating CD8+ T-cell counts.

Measured with immunoSEQ multiplex PCR; TCRdb has only the in-frame clones, and not every one. The table shows around 250,000 clones, with 70% occurring only once. The table lists this clone with a count of one. Its target is unknown. CDR3 length: 15 amino acids. V shed 3 bases and J shed 0 bases, with 12 bases lying between them. Germline V gene lookup returns CDR1 SGDLS and CDR2 YYNGEE. This sequence originates from a human donor with chronic lymphocytic leukemia. The V call is TRBV9, the J call TRBJ1-2, with D tentatively TRBD1 (6 bases). The source material was PBMCs, sampled after 24 months of ibrutinib treatment. The CDR3 DNA reads TGTGCCAGCAGCGAGTCGACAGGATCTAACTATGGCTACACCTTC. It is translated as CASSESTGSNYGYTF. Complete variable domain (other parts from reference TRBV9 and TRBJ1-2): DSGVTQTPKHLITATGQRVTLRCSPRSGDLSVYWYQQSLDQGLQFLIQYYNGEERAKGNILERFSAQQFPDLHSELNLSSLELGDSALYFCASSESTGSNYGYTFGSGTRLTVV.